Shown below are 5 T cell receptor beta chains from a single sample sequenced in a study of early T cells in non-severe SARS-CoV-2 infection. One entry per CDR3 protein, called by TCRdb with MiXCR from the 5' RACE reads. Among about 89,000 distinct CDR3 sequences, around a sixth were seen once, and the ten largest hold 4.5% to 6.5%. The starting material was whole blood, obtained at baseline. The origin of the receptors is an adult who was a healthcare worker with PCR-confirmed SARS-CoV-2 infection or an uninfected control (not recorded which).

This clonotype was counted between two and nine times. The rearrangement joins TRBV4-3 to TRBJ2-3; 8 bases line up with TRBD2. Germline CDR1 is LGHNA and CDR2 is YSLEER. The ends lost 1 base at V and 5 bases at J; junction bases unmatched: 2. The CDR3 sequence is 14 residues long. The CDR3 here is CASSQALAGDTQYF. The DNA for the CDR3 is TGCGCCAGCAGCCAAGCTCTAGCGGGAGATACGCAGTATTTT.

The chain combines TRBV5-6 with TRBJ2-7; 7 bases agree with TRBD2. This CDR3 is built from 15 residues. V lost 4 bases to trimming and J lost 5 bases; unmatched junction nucleotides: 12. Germline CDR1 is SGHDT and CDR2 is YYEEEE. In DNA, the CDR3 is TGTGCCAGCAGCGCCGCAGCGGGATTAACCCACGAGCAGTACTTC. Translating it yields CASSAAAGLTHEQYF. The entire variable domain, with the rest obtained from reference TRBV5-6 and TRBJ2-7, is as follows: DAGVTQSPTHLIKTRGQQVTLRCSPKSGHDTVSWYQQALGQGPQFIFQYYEEEERQRGNFPDRFSGHQFPNYSSELNVNALLLGDSALYLCASSAAAGLTHEQYFGPGTRLTVT.

This clonotype was observed at least ten times. This chain joins TRBV7-2 and TRBJ2-3; a weak D match, TRBD1 (5 bases). CDR1 is SGHTA and CDR2 is FQGNSA in the germline V gene. This CDR3 region has 14 residues. The germline V and J ends were trimmed by 5 bases and 5 bases, with 14 bases remaining between them. This chain's CDR3 is CASSRLGVVDTQYF. In DNA form, the CDR3 reads TGTGCCAGCAGCCGTCTAGGGGTTGTAGATACGCAGTATTTT.

With regard to this clonotype: This likely stems from a read error, as it lies one base from a far larger clone. The genes are TRBV7-9 and TRBJ2-3, with a weak D call TRBD1 (5 bases). CDR3 size: 11 residues. In germline, CDR1 is SEHNR, CDR2 FQNEAQ (reference sequence). CDR3 sequence reads: CASSFTGTQYF. Here the CDR3 DNA reads TGTGCCAGCAGCTTCACAGGTACGCAGTATTTT.

The rearrangement links TRBV12-3 or TRBV12-4 to TRBJ1-1, with unresolved D. Trimming stripped 6 bases from V and 7 bases from J, with 12 bases between. This CDR3 region has 12 residues. The CDR3 coding sequence is TGTGCCAGCAGCCGAACCGTGGTTGAAGCTTTCTTT. Amino acids: CASSRTVVEAFF.